These T cell receptor beta chains were read from a single sample in a study of blood T cell repertoires in COVID-19. The assay was immunoSEQ multiplex PCR, and TCRdb's table has in-frame clones only and misses some. The profile covers 10,000 or so clones, with roughly four fifths appearing a single time and more than 35% taken by the ten largest. The sequenced sample consisted of peripheral blood. Receptors were obtained from a human donor in a cohort sampled during active COVID-19. Each CDR3 is given with its conserved first and last residue. A D gene is named only where the DNA matches it firmly. Part of the rows lack a size; the others show once, few, many or a class for expanded clones.

clone size	J gene	D gene	V gene	CDR3 protein	CDR3 DNA
NA	TRBJ2-7	TRBD2	TRBV28	CASMLGGKGEQYF	TGTGCCAGCATGCTCGGGGGGAAGGGCGAGCAGTACTTC
once	TRBJ2-7	TRBD2	TRBV5-6	CASSWGTNEQYF	TGTGCCAGCAGCTGGGGGACTAACGAGCAGTACTTC
once	TRBJ2-1	TRBD1	TRBV6-5	CASSLAGTGGREQFF	TGTGCCAGCAGCCTGGCCGGGACAGGGGGGCGTGAGCAGTTCTTC
NA	TRBJ2-1	TRBD1	TRBV5-1	CASSLPTGGDSYNEQFF	TGCGCCAGCAGCTTGCCGACAGGGGGGGATTCCTACAATGAGCAGTTCTTC
NA	TRBJ2-4	NA	TRBV7-8	CASSPRGGDKNIQYF	TGTGCCAGCAGCCCGAGAGGCGGAGACAAAAACATTCAGTACTTC
NA	TRBJ1-1	NA	TRBV5-1	CASSWRGGTEAFF	TGCGCCAGCAGCTGGAGGGGCGGCACTGAAGCTTTCTTT
NA	TRBJ1-3	NA	TRBV28	CASNKDRAGNTIYF	TGTGCCAGCAACAAAGACAGAGCTGGAAACACCATATATTTT
NA	TRBJ1-6	NA	TRBV2	CASSENSQGNSPLHF	TGTGCCAGCAGTGAAAATAGTCAGGGTAATTCACCCCTCCACTTT
NA	TRBJ1-2	NA	TRBV6-5	CASRKQGQTRVYTF	TGTGCCAGCAGGAAGCAAGGACAGACCCGTGTCTACACCTTC
NA	TRBJ2-7	NA	TRBV7-9	CASHAAGRGSSYEQYF	TGTGCCAGCCACGCCGCGGGCCGGGGGTCGTCTTACGAGCAGTACTTC
NA	TRBJ2-2	NA	TRBV19	CASSIDRTGELFF	TGTGCCAGTAGTATAGACCGCACCGGGGAGCTGTTTTTT
NA	TRBJ1-6	NA	TRBV12-2	CASRLGGAGQTNYNSPLHF	TGTGCAAGTCGCTTAGGAGGGGCGGGACAGACTAACTATAATTCACCCCTCCACTTT
NA	TRBJ2-7	TRBD2	TRBV27	CASSLLAGGSYEQYF	TGTGCCAGCAGTTTACTAGCGGGGGGCTCCTACGAGCAGTACTTC
few	TRBJ2-7	NA	TRBV6-5	CASRAGSSYEQYF	TGTGCCAGCAGAGCCGGGTCTTCCTACGAGCAGTACTTC
NA	TRBJ1-5	NA	TRBV7-2	CASAGGVGNQPQHF	TGTGCCAGCGCGGGGGGGGTCGGCAATCAGCCCCAGCATTTT
NA	TRBJ2-7	NA	TRBV6-2/TRBV6-3	CASSPVDSALYEQYF	TGTGCCAGCAGTCCCGTGGACAGCGCATTATACGAGCAGTACTTC
once	TRBJ2-5	NA	TRBV7-9	CASSRDTKETQYF	TGTGCCAGCAGTCGGGACACCAAAGAGACCCAGTACTTC
NA	TRBJ1-1	NA	TRBV5-4	CASSLQGGHTEAFF	TGTGCCAGCAGCTTGCAGGGAGGGCACACTGAAGCTTTCTTT
NA	TRBJ1-1	NA	TRBV7-9	CASSLYQENTEAFF	TGTGCCAGCAGCTTGTATCAGGAGAACACTGAAGCTTTCTTT
NA	TRBJ2-4	NA	TRBV5-1	CASSQLGIDKNIQYF	TGCGCCAGCAGCCAGCTCGGGATCGACAAAAACATTCAGTACTTC
NA	TRBJ1-2	NA	TRBV28	CASKGGYGYTF	TGTGCCAGCAAAGGGGGCTATGGCTACACCTTC
NA	TRBJ1-1	NA	TRBV4-3	CASSQTGTPNTEAFF	TGCGCCAGCTCCCAGACTGGGACACCAAACACTGAAGCTTTCTTT
NA	TRBJ1-2	NA	TRBV7-3	CASSSRITLTGTYGYTF	TGTGCCAGCAGCTCCCGCATTACCCTGACAGGTACCTATGGCTACACCTTC
NA	TRBJ1-5	NA	TRBV19	CASHQPGGSNQPQHF	TGTGCCAGTCATCAGCCCGGGGGGAGCAATCAGCCCCAGCATTTT
NA	TRBJ2-5	TRBD2	TRBV11-2	CASSLVGRGASETQYF	TGTGCCAGCAGCCTAGTTGGGCGGGGGGCCTCAGAGACCCAGTACTTC
NA	TRBJ1-3	NA	TRBV7-2	CASSLPGWMWGNTIYF	TGTGCCAGCAGCTTACCCGGGTGGATGTGGGGAAACACCATATATTTT
NA	TRBJ2-7	NA	TRBV27	CASSMGKAGQPYEQYF	TGTGCCAGCTCGATGGGAAAAGCGGGACAACCCTACGAGCAGTACTTC
NA	TRBJ1-2	TRBD1	TRBV11-2	CASSVGTGVWSDYGYTF	TGTGCCAGCAGCGTAGGGACAGGCGTATGGTCCGACTATGGCTACACCTTC
once	TRBJ1-1	NA	TRBV20-1	CSARDRGEAFF	TGCAGTGCTAGAGATCGGGGAGAAGCTTTCTTT
few	TRBJ2-1	NA	TRBV5-4	CASSLTHEQFF	TGTGCCAGCAGCTTGACACATGAGCAGTTCTTC
few	TRBJ1-2	NA	TRBV30	CAWQVYFGYTF	TGTGCCTGGCAGGTGTATTTTGGCTACACCTTC
NA	TRBJ1-2	TRBD1	TRBV28	CASSTGTARNYGYTF	TGTGCCAGCAGCACGGGGACAGCTCGTAACTATGGCTACACCTTC
NA	TRBJ1-5	TRBD1	TRBV24-1	CATSPSTGVDQPQHF	TGTGCCACCAGTCCCTCAACAGGGGTGGATCAGCCCCAGCATTTT
NA	TRBJ2-7	TRBD1	TRBV6-2/TRBV6-3	CASSWTGIAYEQYF	TGTGCCAGCAGTTGGACAGGGATCGCCTACGAGCAGTACTTC
few	TRBJ2-2	TRBD2	TRBV11-3	CASSLRTSSTGELFF	TGTGCCAGCAGCCTCCGGACTAGCAGCACCGGGGAGCTGTTTTTT
once	TRBJ2-2	TRBD1	TRBV5-1	CASSLTGGTLTGELFF	TGCGCCAGCAGCTTGACAGGGGGGACATTAACCGGGGAGCTGTTTTTT
NA	TRBJ2-7	TRBD2	TRBV6-4	CATTRGEQYF	TGTGCCACGACGCGGGGGGAGCAGTACTTC
once	TRBJ1-1	NA	TRBV6-5	CASSLRGNTEAFF	TGTGCCAGCAGCCTCCGGGGGAACACTGAAGCTTTCTTT
few	TRBJ2-7	TRBD1	TRBV7-9	CASRPGQKIYEQYF	TGTGCCAGCAGACCGGGACAGAAGATCTACGAGCAGTACTTC
few	TRBJ2-7	TRBD2	TRBV10-3	CAISDLGASGGYQSSYEQYF	TGTGCCATCAGTGATCTCGGGGCTAGCGGGGGGTACCAGAGCTCCTACGAGCAGTACTTC
once	TRBJ2-3	TRBD1	TRBV2	CASSKTGERTDTQYF	TGTGCCAGCAGTAAGACAGGGGAAAGGACAGATACGCAGTATTTT
NA	TRBJ2-5	NA	TRBV9	CASSPTGLLQDTQYF	TGTGCCAGCAGCCCGACCGGACTGCTCCAAGATACCCAGTACTTC
NA	TRBJ1-1	NA	TRBV14	CASSLGLGSEAFF	TGTGCCAGCAGCCTCGGGCTGGGGAGTGAAGCTTTCTTT
few	TRBJ1-5	NA	TRBV12-3/TRBV12-4	CASKSQNQPQHF	TGTGCCAGCAAGTCACAAAATCAGCCCCAGCATTTT
NA	TRBJ2-1	NA	TRBV2	CASRRQDHSYNEQFF	TGTGCCAGCAGAAGACAGGACCACTCCTACAATGAGCAGTTCTTC
NA	TRBJ2-3	TRBD2	TRBV5-1	CASSYSSGGAPMTDTQYF	TGCGCCAGCAGCTATTCTAGCGGGGGGGCCCCGATGACAGATACGCAGTATTTT
few	TRBJ1-2	NA	TRBV7-2	CASSPRGAYGYTF	TGTGCCAGCAGCCCCCGTGGGGCCTATGGCTACACCTTC
NA	TRBJ2-7	TRBD1	TRBV28	CASREAGTGAYEQYF	TGTGCCAGCAGAGAGGCCGGGACAGGGGCATACGAGCAGTACTTC
NA	TRBJ2-3	NA	TRBV7-3	CASSLTGERTDTQYF	TGTGCCAGCAGCTTAACGGGAGAGAGGACAGATACGCAGTATTTT
NA	TRBJ1-6	NA	TRBV6-6	CASSYMEGNSPLHF	TGTGCCAGCAGTTATATGGAGGGTAATTCACCCCTCCACTTT
NA	TRBJ1-5	TRBD1	TRBV28	CASSTIQGLEKPQHF	TGTGCCAGCAGTACCATACAGGGGTTGGAGAAGCCCCAGCATTTT
NA	TRBJ1-2	TRBD1	TRBV27	CASSLDRAYGYTF	TGTGCCAGCAGTCTCGACAGGGCCTATGGCTACACCTTC
NA	TRBJ1-6	NA	TRBV2	CASSDRYNSPLHF	TGTGCCAGCAGTGACAGGTATAATTCACCCCTCCACTTT